These T cell receptor beta chains were read from a single sample in a study of vaccination and CD4 T cells after COVID-19. No antigen has been identified for these receptors. Via MiXCR, TCRdb re-called the PCR reads, giving one row per CDR3 protein. The sample carries about 18,000 distinct CDR3 sequences, 54% recorded once. The sequencing input was CD4+ T cells from blood, cultured in vitro. These receptors were taken from a human donor who had recovered from COVID-19. Both conserved end residues are part of each CDR3.

v_gene	len	CDR3aa
TRBV7-9	14	CASSLEGVYGEQFF
TRBV20-1	17	CSVADRANSGANYGYTF
TRBV19	15	CASSSGTGNTYEQYF
TRBV7-2	13	CASSLALNQPQHF
TRBV7-6	13	CASAWVEQETQYF
TRBV19	13	CASSTGTGNTIYF
TRBV7-9	14	CASSPNSYNSPLHF
TRBV28	14	CASTKGLGGSPLHF
TRBV7-9	14	CASSREGESRGYTF
TRBV6-5	13	CASSYNSNQPQHF
TRBV6-2/TRBV6-3	16	CASSYLIRGQDNEQFF